The rows below give T cell receptor beta chains drawn from one sample of a study of T cell responses to AZD1222 COVID-19 vaccine. Repertoires were generated with immunoSEQ multiplex PCR, while TCRdb's copy carries only in-frame clones and drops some. The sample contains about 130,000 clones, over 75% of which appear only once. The specimen comprised peripheral blood, sampled on day 0 of MenACWY control vaccination. Every receptor here comes from an adult in good health. The conserved cysteine and the conserved F or W are not part of the CDR3 here.

v_call,j_call,cdr3_aa
TRBV5-1,TRBJ1-1,ASSLGLPGQGATEAF
TRBV10-1,TRBJ2-7,ASNPGQGYEQY
TRBV28,TRBJ1-5,ASRSGDRDYQPQH
TRBV18,TRBJ1-1,ASSRRGRTEAF
TRBV5-4,TRBJ1-1,ASSYEPYENTEAF
TRBV5-4,TRBJ1-2,ASSLGQNRMEYGYT
TRBV27,TRBJ2-7,ATRSTYEQY
TRBV19,TRBJ1-5,ASSRQGGQPQH
TRBV28,TRBJ1-6,AGGPGGPNSPLH
TRBV28,TRBJ1-3,ASNPRQGPSGNTIY
TRBV9,TRBJ2-7,ASSVGDGAYYEQY
TRBV12-3/TRBV12-4,TRBJ2-5,ASRPVAQETQY
TRBV3-1/TRBV3-2,TRBJ2-5,ASSQDLGPTQETQY
TRBV9,TRBJ2-5,ASSPRHEETQY
TRBV5-1,TRBJ2-3,ASSLVSGITDTQY
TRBV3-1/TRBV3-2,TRBJ2-7,ASSQVVIAGGGEQY
TRBV28,TRBJ2-1,ASSPSPGLAGGGSYNEQF
TRBV28,TRBJ2-4,ASSYGGRNIQY
TRBV5-4,TRBJ2-2,AGGLAGPSNTGELF
TRBV27,TRBJ1-6,ASRDSFSPLH
TRBV9,TRBJ2-1,ASSVASLAGGEDEQF
TRBV12-3/TRBV12-4,TRBJ1-1,ASSLEENTEAF
TRBV6-5,TRBJ2-7,ASRDSGRSPYEQY
TRBV4-2,TRBJ2-3,ASSQDRAGGAGDTQY
TRBV9,TRBJ1-6,ASSVGAARNSPLH
TRBV27,TRBJ1-1,ASSPRTGGMRNTEAF
TRBV5-1,TRBJ2-5,ASSLVGDETQY
TRBV28,TRBJ2-7,ASSLAGGLAGASYEQY
TRBV5-1,TRBJ2-7,ASSLGLGGDEQY
TRBV19,TRBJ1-1,ASIARQGVTEAF
TRBV2,TRBJ1-1,ASSPQGITEAF
TRBV2,TRBJ1-1,ASIERDSLGDTEAF
TRBV7-2,TRBJ2-7,ASSSGTGVNEQY
TRBV3-1/TRBV3-2,TRBJ2-1,ASSLSGNNEQF
TRBV28,TRBJ1-5,ASRKTGPRQPQH
TRBV7-3,TRBJ2-6,ASSLTPSGANVLT
TRBV4-1,TRBJ2-7,ASSQGILSGGNSYEQY
TRBV15,TRBJ2-1,ATSRDPQFSGRAKGDEQF
TRBV28,TRBJ1-1,ASSLWGGVGGLTEAF
TRBV28,TRBJ2-3,ASTGGSGSDTQY
TRBV20-1,TRBJ2-1,SARGTHEQF
TRBV5-1,TRBJ2-3,ASRGQGGTDTQY
TRBV28,TRBJ1-5,ASSFSLGNQPQH
TRBV11-2,TRBJ2-4,ASSSRLAKNIQY
TRBV18,TRBJ1-1,ASSPPLSTVSAF
TRBV29-1,TRBJ1-1,SCGLVNTEAF
TRBV2,TRBJ1-6,ASSKGESSYNSPLH